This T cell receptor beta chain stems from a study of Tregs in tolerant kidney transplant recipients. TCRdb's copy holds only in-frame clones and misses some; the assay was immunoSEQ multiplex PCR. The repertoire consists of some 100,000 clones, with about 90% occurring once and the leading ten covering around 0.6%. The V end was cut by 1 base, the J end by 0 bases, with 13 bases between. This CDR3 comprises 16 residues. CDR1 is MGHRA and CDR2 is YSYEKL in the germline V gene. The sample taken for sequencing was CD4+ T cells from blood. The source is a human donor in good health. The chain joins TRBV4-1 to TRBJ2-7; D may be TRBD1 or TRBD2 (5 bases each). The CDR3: CASSQVLQGRSYEQYF. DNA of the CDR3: TGCGCCAGCAGCCAAGTCTTGCAGGGACGCTCCTACGAGCAGTACTTC.